The 18 T cell receptor beta chains listed next were all sequenced from one sample in a study of blood T cell repertoires in COVID-19. Data came from immunoSEQ multiplex PCR; TCRdb stores just in-frame clones and leaves some out. The top ten clones hold almost 8.5% of a sample with 150,000 to 200,000 clones, roughly 80% of them seen once. Input material: peripheral blood. The receptors were sampled from an older woman with acute or convalescent COVID-19.

The V and J genes are TRBV4-2 and TRBJ1-2; D possibly corresponds to TRBD1 (5 bases). The CDR3 has 14 residues. V was pared by 1 base and J by 3 bases, with 9 bases between. From germline, CDR1 is LGHNA and CDR2 YNFKEQ. Here the CDR3 DNA reads TGTGCCAGCAGCCAAGCTGACAGCTACTATGGCTACACCTTC. Protein: CASSQADSYYGYTF.

This clone was counted a few times. J is TRBJ1-2 and V is TRBV7-9, with D unresolved. The V and J ends lost 5 bases and 3 bases respectively, with 10 bases between them. This CDR3 is built from 13 residues. The germline gives CDR1 SEHNR, CDR2 FQNEAQ (reference sequence). As DNA, the CDR3 is TGTGCCAGCAGCCTCTATCCGGACTATGGCTACACCTTC. Residues: CASSLYPDYGYTF.

The CDR3 here is CASSRAGRLGETQYF. CDR3 sequence (DNA): TGCGCCAGCAGTCGGGCAGGGCGCCTCGGGGAGACCCAGTACTTC. V gene TRBV10-2 combines with J gene TRBJ2-5; a weak D match, TRBD1 (5 bases). The V gene lost 5 bases and the J gene lost 5 bases, with 18 bases spanning the gap. This CDR3 has 15 residues. In germline, CDR1 is WSHSY, CDR2 SAAADI.

The chain combines TRBV6-5 with TRBJ1-5; D remains ambiguous. Trimming stripped 5 bases from V and 9 bases from J, with 5 bases between. The CDR3 consists of 10 residues. The germline gives CDR1 MNHEY, CDR2 SVGAGI. DNA of the CDR3: TGTGCCAGCAGTCCTCCGCCCCAGCATTTT. Translated, it gives CASSPPPQHF.

This sequence joins TRBV9 and TRBJ2-7; D gene uncertain. Germline V CDR1 and CDR2: SGDLS, YYNGEE. CDR3 length: 14 residues. V lost 0 bases and J 6 bases, leaving 13 bases between the germline ends. The CDR3 nucleotides are TGTGCCAGCAGCGTAGAACAGAAATTGGGCGAGCAGTACTTC. Encoded protein: CASSVEQKLGEQYF. Supplemented by reference TRBV9 and TRBJ2-7, the full variable domain reads DSGVTQTPKHLITATGQRVTLRCSPRSGDLSVYWYQQSLDQGLQFLIQYYNGEERAKGNILERFSAQQFPDLHSELNLSSLELGDSALYFCASSVEQKLGEQYFGPGTRLTVT.

The chain couples TRBV30 to TRBJ2-3; 8 nucleotides agree with TRBD2. The V gene's germline CDR1 is GTSNPN and CDR2 SVGIG (reference sequence). V lost 0 bases to trimming and J lost 2 bases; unmatched junction nucleotides: 7. The CDR3 extends over 16 amino acids. DNA for the CDR3: TGTGCCTGGAGTGTACCCAGCGGGGGAATCACAGATACGCAGTATTTT. Translated, it gives CAWSVPSGGITDTQYF.

The chain recombines TRBV6-5 with TRBJ1-1; 8 bases fit TRBD1. V lost 6 bases and J lost 10; bases outside the gene matches: 4. This CDR3 is 11 amino acids long. Per germline, CDR1 MNHEY and CDR2 SVGAGI. CDR3 sequence (DNA): TGTGCCAGCAGCAGGACAGGGACAGCTTTCTTT. It translates to CASSRTGTAFF.

This clone occurred many times. This chain uses TRBV5-1 with TRBJ1-1, with D perhaps TRBD1 (5 bases). The length of the CDR3 is 15 residues. CDR1 is SGHRS and CDR2 is YFSETQ in the germline V gene. Trimming cost V 4 bases and J 3 bases, with 16 bases left between them. Here the CDR3 reads CASSPGSNRHTEAFF. Written as DNA, the CDR3 is TGCGCCAGCAGCCCAGGGTCGAACCGGCACACTGAAGCTTTCTTT.

The J gene is TRBJ1-2, the V gene TRBV28; D might be TRBD1 (5 bases). Germline V gene data show CDR1 as MDHEN and CDR2 as SYDVKM. CDR3 length equals 16 residues. V lost 10 bases and J lost 3, with 24 bases in between. CDR3: CATYALTGKDYYGYTF. DNA of the CDR3: TGTGCCACCTACGCCCTAACAGGAAAGGATTACTATGGCTACACCTTC.

V is TRBV28 and J is TRBJ2-6; possibly TRBD2 for D (7 bases). Germline lookup yields CDR1 MDHEN and CDR2 SYDVKM. The CDR3 spans 16 residues. Trimming cost V 10 bases and J 4 bases, with 20 bases left between them. The CDR3 region is CATVQGGGVGANVLTF. The CDR3 bases are TGTGCCACCGTTCAGGGAGGGGGTGTAGGGGCCAACGTCCTGACTTTC.

This clone was counted a single time. This chain uses TRBV5-1 with TRBJ2-5; D is perhaps TRBD1 (6 bases). Germline CDR1 and CDR2: SGHRS and YFSETQ. The CDR3 covers 16 residues. With 3 bases removed from V and 4 bases from J, the gap between germline ends came to 19 bases. In nucleotides, the CDR3 is TGCGCCAGCAGCTCTACCATGACAGGAGTGGGAGAGACCCAGTACTTC. Protein sequence: CASSSTMTGVGETQYF.

The V call is TRBV7-9, the J call TRBJ2-3; TRBD1 matches 8 bases. Germline loops: CDR1 SEHNR, CDR2 FQNEAQ (reference sequence). This CDR3 has 15 amino acids. V lost 3 bases, J lost 4 bases, and 6 bases stayed unmatched. The CDR3 reads CASSFSGQDPDTQYF. DNA of the CDR3: TGTGCCAGCAGCTTTTCGGGACAGGATCCAGATACGCAGTATTTT.

V gene TRBV18 combines with J gene TRBJ1-3; tentatively, D is TRBD1 (5 bases). CDR1 KGHSH and CDR2 LQKENI come from the germline V gene. Trimming took 6 bases from V and 0 from J, leaving 18 bases between them. The CDR3 contains 17 residues. CDR3 sequence (DNA): TGTGCCAGCTCTGTAAACCAGGAGGGGAGCTCTGGAAACACCATATATTTT. Translated: CASSVNQEGSSGNTIYF.

The CDR3 DNA reads TGCAGTGCTAGTGTGGGGGGAGAGACCCAGTACTTC. This translates into CSASVGGETQYF. The V and J genes are TRBV20-1 and TRBJ2-5; possible D gene TRBD2, 6 bases. The V gene's germline CDR1 is DFQATT and CDR2 SNEGSKA (reference sequence). There are 12 residues in the CDR3. V shed 3 bases and J shed 4 bases, with 9 bases lying between them.

This clone showed up just a few times. The J gene is TRBJ1-2, the V gene TRBV28, with D tentatively TRBD1 (6 bases). The germline gives CDR1 MDHEN, CDR2 SYDVKM. V dropped 7 bases and J dropped 5 bases, with 20 bases sitting between them. The CDR3 has 15 residues. In DNA form, the CDR3 reads TGTGCCAGCACAAATTCCGGGACACTGCTGTATGGCTACACCTTC. Encoded protein: CASTNSGTLLYGYTF.

This clone came up a few times. This sequence joins TRBV9 and TRBJ1-1; tentatively, D is TRBD1 (6 bases). This CDR3 has 16 amino acids. Looked up from germline, CDR1 is SGDLS and CDR2 is YYNGEE. V gave up 3 bases and J gave up 7 bases, with 22 bases separating them. CDR3 loop: CASSDTYTQGSVEAFF. The CDR3, as DNA: TGTGCCAGCAGCGACACCTACACGCAGGGGTCGGTTGAAGCTTTCTTT.

This chain links TRBV28 with TRBJ2-1; 7 nucleotides agree with TRBD2. CDR3 length: 15 residues. V shed 3 bases, J shed 5 bases, and the junction held 7 bases outside the gene matches. Germline CDR1 MDHEN, CDR2 SYDVKM. The CDR3 region is CASSFGGGPHNEQFF. As DNA, the CDR3 is TGTGCCAGCAGTTTCGGGGGAGGGCCTCACAATGAGCAGTTCTTC.

The chain links TRBV28 to TRBJ2-7; D might be TRBD2 (7 bases). CDR3 length equals 18 residues. The germline V gene has CDR1 MDHEN and CDR2 SYDVKM. Trimming took off 8 bases at V and 1 base at J, with 27 bases between the two ends. The CDR3 nucleotides are TGTGCCAGCCCGCCCTCGGGGGAGGGGGGAATATTATCCTACGAGCAGTACTTC. It codes for CASPPSGEGGILSYEQYF.